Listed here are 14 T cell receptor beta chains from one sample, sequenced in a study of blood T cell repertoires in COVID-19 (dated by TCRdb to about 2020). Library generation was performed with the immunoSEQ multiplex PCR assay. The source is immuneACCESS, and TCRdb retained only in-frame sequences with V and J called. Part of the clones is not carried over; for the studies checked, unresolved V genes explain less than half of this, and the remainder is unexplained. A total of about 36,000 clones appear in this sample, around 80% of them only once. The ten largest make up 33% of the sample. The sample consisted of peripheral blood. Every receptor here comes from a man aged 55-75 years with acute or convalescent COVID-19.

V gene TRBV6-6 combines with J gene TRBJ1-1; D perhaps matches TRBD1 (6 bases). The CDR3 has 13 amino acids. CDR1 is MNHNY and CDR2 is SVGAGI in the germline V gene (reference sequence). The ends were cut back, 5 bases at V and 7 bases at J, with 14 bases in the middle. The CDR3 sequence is CASSPGGEIEAFF. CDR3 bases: TGTGCCAGCAGTCCTGGGGGCGAGATTGAAGCTTTCTTT.

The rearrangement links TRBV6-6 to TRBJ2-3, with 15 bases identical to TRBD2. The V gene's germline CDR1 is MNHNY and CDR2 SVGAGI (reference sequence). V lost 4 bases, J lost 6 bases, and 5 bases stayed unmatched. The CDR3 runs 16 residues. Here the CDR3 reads CASSLGLAGGSDTQYF. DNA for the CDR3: TGTGCCAGCAGTTTGGGACTAGCGGGAGGTTCGGATACGCAGTATTTT.

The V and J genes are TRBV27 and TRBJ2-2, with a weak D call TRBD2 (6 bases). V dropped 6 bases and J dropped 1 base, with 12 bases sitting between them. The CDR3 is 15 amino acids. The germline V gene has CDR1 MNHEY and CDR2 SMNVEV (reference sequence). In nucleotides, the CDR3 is TGTGCCAGCAGCCCTAATAGCGGGAACACCGGGGAGCTGTTTTTT. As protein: CASSPNSGNTGELFF.

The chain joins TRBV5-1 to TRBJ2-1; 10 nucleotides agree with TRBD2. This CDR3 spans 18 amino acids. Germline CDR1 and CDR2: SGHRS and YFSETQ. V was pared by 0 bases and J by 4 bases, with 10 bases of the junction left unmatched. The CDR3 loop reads CASSLASPTSGAYNEQFF. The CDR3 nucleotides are TGCGCCAGCAGCTTGGCCAGCCCTACTAGCGGGGCATACAATGAGCAGTTCTTC.

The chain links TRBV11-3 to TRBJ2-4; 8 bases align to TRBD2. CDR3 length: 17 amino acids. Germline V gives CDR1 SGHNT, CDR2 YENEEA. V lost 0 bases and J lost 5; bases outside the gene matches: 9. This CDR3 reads CASSLDGRVAGQNIQYF. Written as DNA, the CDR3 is TGTGCCAGCAGCTTAGACGGGAGGGTGGCGGGCCAAAACATTCAGTACTTC.

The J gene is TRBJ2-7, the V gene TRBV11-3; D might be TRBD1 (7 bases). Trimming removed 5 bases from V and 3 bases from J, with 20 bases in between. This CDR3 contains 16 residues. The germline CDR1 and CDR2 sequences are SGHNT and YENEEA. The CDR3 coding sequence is TGTGCCAGCAGCGCGCGGGACAGCCCAGACTACTACGAGCAGTACTTC. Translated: CASSARDSPDYYEQYF.

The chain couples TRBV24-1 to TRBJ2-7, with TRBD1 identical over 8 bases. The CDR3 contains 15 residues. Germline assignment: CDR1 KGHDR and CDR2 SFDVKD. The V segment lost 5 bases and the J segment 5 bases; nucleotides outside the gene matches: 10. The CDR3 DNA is TGTGCCACCAGTGCTCCGGGGACAGGTCGCAACGAGCAGTACTTC. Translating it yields CATSAPGTGRNEQYF.

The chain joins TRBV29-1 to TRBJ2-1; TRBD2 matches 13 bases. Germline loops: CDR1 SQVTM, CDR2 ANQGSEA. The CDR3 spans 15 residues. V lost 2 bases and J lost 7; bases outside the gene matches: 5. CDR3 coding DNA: TGCAGCGTTGAAACTAGCGGGAGGGCTTCGAATGAGCAGTTCTTC. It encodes CSVETSGRASNEQFF.

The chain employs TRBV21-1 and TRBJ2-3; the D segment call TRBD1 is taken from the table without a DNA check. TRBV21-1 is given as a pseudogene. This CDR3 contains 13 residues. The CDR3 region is CASRGRCTDTQYF. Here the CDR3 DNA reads TGTGCCAGCAGGGGGCGCTGCACAGATACGCAGTATTTT.

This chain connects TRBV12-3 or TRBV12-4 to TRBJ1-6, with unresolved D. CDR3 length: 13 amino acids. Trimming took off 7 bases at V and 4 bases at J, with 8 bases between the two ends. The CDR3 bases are TGTGCCAGCACCGGGATTTATAATTCACCCCTCCACTTT. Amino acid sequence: CASTGIYNSPLHF.

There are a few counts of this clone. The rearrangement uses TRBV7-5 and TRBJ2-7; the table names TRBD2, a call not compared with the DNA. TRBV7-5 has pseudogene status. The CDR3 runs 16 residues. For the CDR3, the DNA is TGTGCCAGAAGCCCCGCCCTCCCGGGAGCCAGCTACGAGCAGTACTTC. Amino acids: CARSPALPGASYEQYF.

The CDR3 loop is CASSQVTFNSPLHF. The CDR3 DNA reads as TGTGCCAGCAGCCAAGTAACTTTTAATTCACCCCTCCACTTT. This sequence joins TRBV3-1 (or the pseudogene TRBV3-2) and TRBJ1-6; D not resolved. Trimming took 1 base from V and 6 from J, leaving 7 bases between them. Looked up from germline, CDR1 is LGHDT and CDR2 is YNNKEL (reference sequence). There are 14 residues in the CDR3.

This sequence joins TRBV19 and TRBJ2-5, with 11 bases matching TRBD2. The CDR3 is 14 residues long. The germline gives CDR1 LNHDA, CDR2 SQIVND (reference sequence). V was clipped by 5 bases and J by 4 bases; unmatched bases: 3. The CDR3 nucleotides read TGTGCCAGTAGTGCTACTAGCGGGGGAGAGACCCAGTACTTC. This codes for CASSATSGGETQYF.

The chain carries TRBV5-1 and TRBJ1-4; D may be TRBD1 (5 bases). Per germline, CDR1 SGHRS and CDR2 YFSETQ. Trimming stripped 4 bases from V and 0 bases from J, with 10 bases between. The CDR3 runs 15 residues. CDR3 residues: CASSPGSATNEKLFF. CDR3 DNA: TGCGCCAGCAGCCCAGGGTCCGCAACTAATGAAAAACTGTTTTTT.